This passage covers 20 T cell receptor beta chains from one sample sequenced in a study of blood T cell repertoires in COVID-19. Clones were sequenced by immunoSEQ multiplex PCR, and TCRdb holds only the in-frame ones, with some missing. The sample includes approximately 250,000 clones, about 80% seen only once; the top ten take 4.1%. Specimen: PBMCs or T cells enriched from blood (not recorded which). Receptors originate from a man aged 25-40 years with acute COVID-19.

J is TRBJ1-5 and V is TRBV28; a weak D match, TRBD1 (6 bases). There are 16 residues in the CDR3. The germline CDR1 and CDR2 sequences are MDHEN and SYDVKM. With 6 bases removed from V and 5 bases from J, the gap between germline ends came to 20 bases. CDR3 region: CASRPYGTGSDQPQHF. The CDR3 bases are TGTGCCAGCAGGCCCTACGGCACAGGGTCAGATCAGCCCCAGCATTTT.

The chain is built from TRBV13 and TRBJ2-2, with 8 nucleotides matching TRBD2. The CDR3 sequence is 13 residues long. CDR1 and CDR2 from the germline V gene are PRHDT and FYEKMQ (reference sequence). V trimming: 9 bases; J trimming: 6 bases; junction bases outside the gene matches: 6. CDR3 nucleotide sequence: TGTGCCAGTCGGACTAGCAGGGCCGGGGAGCTGTTTTTT. Residues: CASRTSRAGELFF. The whole variable domain, remainder taken from reference TRBV13 and TRBJ2-2, is AAGVIQSPRHLIKEKRETATLKCYPIPRHDTVYWYQQGPGQDPQFLISFYEKMQSDKGSIPDRFSAQQFSDYHSELNMSSLELGDSALYFCASRTSRAGELFFGEGSRLTVL.

Only a few counts were recorded for this clone. The chain carries TRBV6-5 and TRBJ1-6, with 7 positions matching TRBD1. This CDR3 region has 14 residues. The germline gives CDR1 MNHEY, CDR2 SVGAGI. V was pared by 7 bases and J by 10 bases, with 10 bases of the junction left unmatched. The CDR3: CASTTRQGSSPLHF. CDR3 DNA sequence: TGTGCCAGCACCACTCGACAGGGTTCATCACCCCTCCACTTT.

The V call is TRBV18, the J call TRBJ2-1; D is unresolved. The length of the CDR3 is 14 residues. Germline V lookup: CDR1 KGHSH, CDR2 LQKENI. V lost 0 bases and J lost 4, with 7 bases in between. The CDR3 protein is CASSPPAGYNEQFF. CDR3 DNA sequence: TGTGCCAGCTCACCACCAGCCGGGTACAATGAGCAGTTCTTC.

V gene TRBV4-1 combines with J gene TRBJ2-2, with 7 nucleotides matching TRBD2. CDR1 is MGHRA, CDR2 YSYEKL, per germline. J was trimmed by 4 bases and V by 1 base; bases with no gene match: 12. CDR3 size: 18 residues. The CDR3: CASSQGPPGGRITGELFF. In DNA, the CDR3 is TGCGCCAGCAGCCAAGGCCCCCCCGGGGGGAGGATCACCGGGGAGCTGTTTTTT.

This clone was counted only a few times. The V gene is TRBV11-2, the J gene TRBJ1-4; D gene unclear. Germline V gene data show CDR1 as SGHAT and CDR2 as FQNNGV. This CDR3 contains 13 residues. V lost 5 bases and J 4 bases, leaving 8 bases between the germline ends. CDR3 in DNA: TGTGCCAGCAGCCCCTCGGTTAATGAAAAACTGTTTTTT. Translated: CASSPSVNEKLFF.

The gene calls are TRBV11-3 and TRBJ2-2; D unclear. V was clipped by 5 bases and J by 10 bases, with 8 bases between them. The length of the CDR3 is 11 residues. CDR1 is SGHNT, CDR2 YENEEA, per germline. The CDR3 protein is CASSEAPELFF. The CDR3 DNA follows: TGTGCCAGCAGCGAGGCCCCGGAGCTGTTTTTT. Full variable domain (outside the CDR3, taken from reference TRBV11-3 and TRBJ2-2): EAGVVQSPRYKIIEKKQPVAFWCNPISGHNTLYWYLQNLGQGPELLIRYENEEAVDDSQLPKDRFSAERLKGVDSTLKIQPAELGDSAVYLCASSEAPELFFGEGSRLTVL.

This chain connects TRBV28 to TRBJ1-1; 8 bases map to TRBD1. The CDR3 has 15 amino acids. Unmatched junction bases numbered 8, after V lost 3 bases and J lost 5 bases. Per the germline V gene, CDR1 is MDHEN and CDR2 is SYDVKM. The CDR3 reads CASSFSGGGGTEAFF. In DNA, the CDR3 is TGTGCCAGCAGTTTCTCAGGGGGCGGTGGAACTGAAGCTTTCTTT.

The chain recombines TRBV10-3 with TRBJ1-3, with D perhaps TRBD1 (6 bases). CDR1 ENHRY and CDR2 SYGVKD come from the germline V gene. V lost 6 bases, J lost 8 bases, and 17 bases lay in between. This CDR3 spans 14 amino acids. The CDR3 DNA is TGTGCCATCAGCGACGACAGGCCTCGGGACACCATATATTTT. Translation: CAISDDRPRDTIYF.

The V and J genes are TRBV19 and TRBJ1-2; D perhaps matches TRBD1 (5 bases). CDR3 size: 15 residues. CDR1 and CDR2 from the germline V gene are LNHDA and SQIVND (reference sequence). V was shortened by 7 bases and J by 3 bases, with 18 bases between the two germline ends. For the CDR3, the DNA is TGTGCCAGTATCTCAGAGCCAGGGCCACACTATGGCTACACCTTC. Protein: CASISEPGPHYGYTF.

The chain links TRBV30 to TRBJ2-2; the D gene is possibly TRBD2 (5 bases). Deletions cut 2 bases from V and 4 bases from J, with 11 bases between. CDR3 length: 14 amino acids. Germline values: CDR1 GTSNPN, CDR2 SVGIG (reference sequence). This chain's CDR3 is CAWSIGLGTGELFF. The CDR3 bases are TGTGCCTGGAGTATCGGACTCGGCACCGGGGAGCTGTTTTTT.

This rearrangement joins TRBV12-3 or TRBV12-4 to TRBJ1-2; a weak D match, TRBD1 (6 bases). With 6 bases removed from V and 8 bases from J, the gap between germline ends came to 13 bases. CDR3 length equals 12 residues. The CDR3 is CASRLTGKGYTF. The CDR3, as DNA: TGTGCCAGCAGGTTAACAGGGAAAGGCTACACCTTC.

The V call is TRBV28, the J call TRBJ2-1; D possibly corresponds to TRBD2 (5 bases). The V gene's germline CDR1 is MDHEN and CDR2 SYDVKM. Between the trimmed V and J ends, which lost 3 bases and 6 bases, there was a span of 18 bases. The CDR3 has 16 residues. CDR3 amino acids: CASSLMAVNRGNEQFF. CDR3 nucleotide sequence: TGTGCCAGCAGTTTGATGGCGGTCAACCGGGGCAATGAGCAGTTCTTC.

In this sample, this clone turned up once. The CDR3 DNA is TGTGCCAGCAGTCGGGACAGGGTACACAGCTCCTATAATTCACCCCTCCACTTT. It is translated as CASSRDRVHSSYNSPLHF. The chain joins TRBV6-6 to TRBJ1-6, with 9 bases matching TRBD1. J gave up 0 bases and V 5 bases, and 8 bases lay outside the gene matches. CDR1 is MNHNY, CDR2 SVGAGI, per germline (reference sequence). The CDR3 runs 18 residues.

This chain connects TRBV6-5 to TRBJ1-2; D is possibly TRBD1 (5 bases). Germline V gene data show CDR1 as MNHEY and CDR2 as SVGAGI. The germline V and J ends were trimmed by 10 bases and 4 bases, with 13 bases remaining between them. CDR3 length: 12 amino acids. CDR3 in amino acids: CATWGGRYGYTF. The CDR3, as DNA: TGTGCCACCTGGGGGGGACGCTATGGCTACACCTTC.

The CDR3 sequence is CASSLSGGPYNEQFF. CDR3 DNA: TGCGCCAGCAGCTTGTCGGGGGGGCCATACAATGAGCAGTTCTTC. The genes are TRBV5-1 and TRBJ2-1, with 8 nucleotides matching TRBD2. V dropped 1 base and J dropped 4; count of bases not matched to a gene: 4. This CDR3 has 15 residues. CDR1 SGHRS and CDR2 YFSETQ come from the germline V gene.

The chain is built from TRBV3-1 (or the pseudogene TRBV3-2) and TRBJ2-3; TRBD2 matches 7 bases. V gave up 1 base and J gave up 6 bases; unmatched junction bases: 7. The CDR3 contains 15 residues. Germline lookup yields CDR1 LGHDT and CDR2 YNNKEL (reference sequence). CDR3 coding DNA: TGTGCCAGCAGCCAAGCCGCGGGAGAGATGGATACGCAGTATTTT. It specifies CASSQAAGEMDTQYF.

The V and J genes are TRBV19 and TRBJ1-5; no clear D. CDR3 size: 14 residues. Trimming removed 1 base at V and 9 bases at J, with 13 bases between. Germline V gene lookup returns CDR1 LNHDA and CDR2 SQIVND (reference sequence). The CDR3 bases are TGTGCCAGTAGTATAGTGGGCACCCCAAGGCCCCAGCATTTT. This codes for CASSIVGTPRPQHF.

The chain combines TRBV11-3 with TRBJ2-5; 7 bases agree with TRBD1. Germline V lookup: CDR1 SGHNT, CDR2 YENEEA. V trimming: 0 bases; J trimming: 0 bases; junction bases outside the gene matches: 1. The CDR3 sequence is 15 residues long. The CDR3 nucleotides read TGTGCCAGCAGCTTAGATGGGACAGACCAAGAGACCCAGTACTTC. This encodes CASSLDGTDQETQYF.

This clone was seen only a few times. The chain's CDR3 is CASSQGRGGPSPLHF. For the CDR3, the DNA is TGTGCCAGCAGCCAAGGGCGGGGAGGCCCCTCACCCCTCCACTTT. The V and J genes are TRBV3-1 (or the pseudogene TRBV3-2) and TRBJ1-6, with D unclear. V dropped 1 base and J dropped 10 bases, with 14 bases sitting between them. The germline gives CDR1 LGHDT, CDR2 YNNKEL (reference sequence). CDR3 length: 15 residues.